Listed below are T cell receptor beta chains from one sample, sequenced in a study of stem cell transplantation in POMP-related autoinflammatory disease. Profiled with immunoSEQ multiplex PCR; TCRdb holds only in-frame clones, not every one. The data hold some 33,000 clones, with around 88% observed a single time. This specimen consisted of CD4+ T cells from PBMCs, obtained before stem cell transplantation. Receptors originate from a human donor with POMP-related autoinflammation and immune dysregulation (PRAID). Both conserved end residues are part of each CDR3. A D gene is named only where the DNA matches it firmly. Where a row states a size, it is once, few, many or the class of an expanded clone; other rows omit it.

TRBJ2-3	-	TRBV7-3	TRBD1	TGTGCCAGCAGCTTATCGACAGGGGTGGCAGATACGCAGTATTTT	CASSLSTGVADTQYF
TRBJ2-3	-	TRBV28	-	TGTGCCAGCAGTTGGGTAGATACGCAGTATTTT	CASSWVDTQYF
TRBJ2-2	-	TRBV5-5	-	TGTGCCAGCAGCCTCGGGACACTAAACACCGGGGAGCTGTTTTTT	CASSLGTLNTGELFF
TRBJ1-5	-	TRBV9	-	TGTGCCAGCAGCGTAGGGATCAATCAGCCCCAGCATTTT	CASSVGINQPQHF
TRBJ2-7	few	TRBV11-2	TRBD1	TGTGCCAGCAGCCAAGTGGGGACAGGGGACTACGAGCAGTACTTC	CASSQVGTGDYEQYF
TRBJ2-1	-	TRBV18	TRBD2	TGTGCCAGCTCAAGATCTAGCGGGGAAGTAAATGAGCAGTTCTTC	CASSRSSGEVNEQFF
TRBJ2-3	-	TRBV18	TRBD2	TGTGCCAGCTCAACAGGACTAGCAGATACGCAGTATTTT	CASSTGLADTQYF
TRBJ2-5	-	TRBV7-2	TRBD2	TGTGCCAGCAGCTTAAGACGGGAGGAAGAGACCCAGTACTTC	CASSLRREEETQYF
TRBJ2-5	-	TRBV18	TRBD1	TGTGCCAGCTCACCAAGACAGGGGGCAAGGCAAGAGACCCAGTACTTC	CASSPRQGARQETQYF
TRBJ2-2	once	TRBV7-3	-	TGTGCCAGCAGCCCCTCAGGAGCCGGGGAGCTGTTTTTT	CASSPSGAGELFF
TRBJ2-1	-	TRBV28	TRBD2	TGTGCCAGCAGTCCGATAGCGGGGGTTTACAATGAGCAGTTCTTC	CASSPIAGVYNEQFF
TRBJ2-6	-	TRBV10-3	-	TGTGCCATCGGGGTCTGGGCCAACGTCCTGACTTTC	CAIGVWANVLTF
TRBJ1-6	-	TRBV6-6	-	TGTGCCAGCAGACCCACGGGGGGATCAATTTCACCCCTCCACTTT	CASRPTGGSISPLHF
TRBJ1-5	-	TRBV7-9	-	TGTGCCAGCAGCTTAGCCGACAGTGGCAATCAGCCCCAGCATTTT	CASSLADSGNQPQHF
TRBJ1-3	-	TRBV4-1	-	TGCGCCAGCAGCCAAGAGGGGGCCAGATATGGAAACACCATATATTTT	CASSQEGARYGNTIYF
TRBJ2-7	-	TRBV5-1	-	TGCGCCAGCAGCGACTACGAGCAGTACTTC	CASSDYEQYF
TRBJ2-1	once	TRBV29-1	-	TGCAGCGTTCTAAAAGGAGGTAATGAGCAGTTCTTC	CSVLKGGNEQFF
TRBJ1-3	-	TRBV5-3	-	TGTGCCAGAAGCGACGGAGGGGTCTCTGGAAACACCATATATTTT	CARSDGGVSGNTIYF
TRBJ1-1	-	TRBV7-9	-	TGTGCCAGCAGCCAACCTTTGGACGTATCTTTTGGAGCTTTCTTT	CASSQPLDVSFGAFF
TRBJ2-2	once	TRBV4-1	-	TGCGCCAGCAGCCAGCCATGGGGGGCGAACACCGGGGAGCTGTTTTTT	CASSQPWGANTGELFF
TRBJ1-1	-	TRBV2	-	TGTGCCAGCAGTGCAAGACAGTTCCACATGAACACTGAAGCTTTCTTT	CASSARQFHMNTEAFF
TRBJ2-1	-	TRBV6-5	TRBD2	TGTGCCAGCAGTTACTCGCGGGAGGGGAATGAGCAGTTCTTC	CASSYSREGNEQFF
TRBJ2-5	-	TRBV5-1	-	TGCGCCAGCAGCTTGTCAGAGACCCAGTACTTC	CASSLSETQYF
TRBJ2-3	-	TRBV4-2	-	TGTGCCAGCAGTCAAGAGACAGATACGCAGTATTTT	CASSQETDTQYF
TRBJ2-7	-	TRBV2	TRBD2	TGTGCCAGCAGGGGGACTAGCGGGAGCGCCTACGAGCAGTACTTC	CASRGTSGSAYEQYF
TRBJ1-4	-	TRBV5-6	-	TGTGCCAGCAGCCAAGGGTGGTCGGGGAATGAAAAACTGTTTTTT	CASSQGWSGNEKLFF
TRBJ2-3	once	TRBV5-1	TRBD2	TGCGCCAGCAGCTTGGCGGGGGGGCTAGCAGATACGCAGTATTTT	CASSLAGGLADTQYF
TRBJ2-5	-	TRBV5-1	-	TGCGCCAGCAGCCCGGAGGGGGACTCCGGAGACCAGTACTTC	CASSPEGDSGDQYF
TRBJ2-3	-	TRBV28	-	TGTGCCAGCAGTTTATATCCTCTGGTCACTGGGTCGCAGGCTCCGGTCACAGATACGCAGTATTTT	CASSLYPLVTGSQAPVTDTQYF
TRBJ1-2	-	TRBV9	-	TGTGCCAGCAGCTTACGAATTACTCAGTGGGGTATCGACTATGGCTACACCTTC	CASSLRITQWGIDYGYTF
TRBJ2-4	-	TRBV6-1	TRBD1	TGTGCCAGCAGTATACAGGGGGGAGTCAAAAACATTCAGTACTTC	CASSIQGGVKNIQYF
TRBJ1-4	-	TRBV27	-	TGTGCCAGCAGCCCAGAGTTTTTAGGTGAAAAACTGTTTTTT	CASSPEFLGEKLFF
TRBJ1-4	once	TRBV28	TRBD1	TGTGCCAGCAGTTTATGGACAGGGAATGCTAATGAAAAACTGTTTTTT	CASSLWTGNANEKLFF
TRBJ2-3	-	TRBV7-8	-	TGTGCCAGCAGCTCCAGCCCGACAGATACGCAGTATTTT	CASSSSPTDTQYF
TRBJ1-5	few	TRBV5-1	-	TGCGCCAGCAGCTTACAGGGCGGCAATCAGCCCCAGCATTTT	CASSLQGGNQPQHF
TRBJ2-3	-	TRBV28	-	TGTGCCAGCAGTTTACCTGCGACAGGACTAAGCACAGATACGCAGTATTTT	CASSLPATGLSTDTQYF
TRBJ1-2	-	TRBV11-1	-	TGTGCCAGCAGCGGCAGGGGTTTTGGCTACACCTTC	CASSGRGFGYTF
TRBJ1-5	-	TRBV7-2	-	TGTGCCAGCAGCTTAGAGGCAGCCAATCAGCCCCAGCATTTT	CASSLEAANQPQHF
TRBJ1-3	-	TRBV5-1	TRBD1	TGCGCCAGCAGCGCGCCCACGGACAGGGACTCTGGAAACACCATATATTTT	CASSAPTDRDSGNTIYF
TRBJ2-5	-	TRBV2	-	TGTGCCAGCAGCCAGGAGGGGGGACACTCCATGGAGACCCAGTACTTC	CASSQEGGHSMETQYF
TRBJ1-4	-	TRBV6-1	-	TGTGCCAGTCGTGTGGCAGGGGAGGAAAAACTGTTTTTT	CASRVAGEEKLFF
TRBJ1-1	-	TRBV2	TRBD1	TGTGCCAGCAGTGACCCGGGGGAATTGGGACAGGGAAGAATTCGGGGATCCACTGAAGCTTTCTTT	CASSDPGELGQGRIRGSTEAFF
TRBJ2-5	-	TRBV5-4	TRBD2	TGTGCCAGCAGCCCGGGACTAGCGCAAGAGACCCAGTACTTC	CASSPGLAQETQYF
TRBJ2-2	-	TRBV7-3	-	TGTGCCAGCAGCTTAATGGGGAACACCGGGGAGCTGTTTTTT	CASSLMGNTGELFF
TRBJ2-2	-	TRBV5-1	-	TGCGCCAGCAGCTTGGCGGGCAGCACCGGGGAGCTGTTTTTT	CASSLAGSTGELFF
TRBJ2-5	-	TRBV4-1	-	TGCGCCAGCAGCCGACGGGATACCCAAGAGACCCAGTACTTC	CASSRRDTQETQYF
TRBJ1-1	-	TRBV11-2	-	TGTGCCAGCAGCTTAGTGACGTACACTGAAGCTTTCTTT	CASSLVTYTEAFF
TRBJ2-3	-	TRBV25-1	-	TGTGCCAGCGCCCCTTGGCGGGGAGACGGGCCCGGCACAGATACGCAGTATTTT	CASAPWRGDGPGTDTQYF
TRBJ1-1	few	TRBV6-5	-	TGTGCCAGCAGTTACTCAGGGGGAATTGAAGCTTTCTTT	CASSYSGGIEAFF
TRBJ1-2	-	TRBV6-5	-	TGTGCCAGCAGTTCCGGACACAGTATCTATGGCTACACCTTC	CASSSGHSIYGYTF
TRBJ2-3	-	TRBV5-5	TRBD2	TGTGCCAGCAGCTTGGGTCGTGGCGGGAGGGCCACAGATACGCAGTATTTT	CASSLGRGGRATDTQYF
TRBJ2-1	-	TRBV5-1	TRBD1	TGCGCCAGCAGCTTGGGACAGGGGGCAAATGAGCAGTTCTTC	CASSLGQGANEQFF